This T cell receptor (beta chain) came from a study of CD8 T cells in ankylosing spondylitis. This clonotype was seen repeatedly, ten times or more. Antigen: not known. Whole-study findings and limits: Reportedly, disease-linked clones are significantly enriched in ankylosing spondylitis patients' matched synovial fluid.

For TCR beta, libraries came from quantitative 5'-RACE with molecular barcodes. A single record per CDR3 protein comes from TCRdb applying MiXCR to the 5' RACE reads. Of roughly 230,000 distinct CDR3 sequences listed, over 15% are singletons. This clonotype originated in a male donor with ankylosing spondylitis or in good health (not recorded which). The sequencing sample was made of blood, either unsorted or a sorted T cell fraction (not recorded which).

The CDR3 here is CAIRRESSYEQYF. CDR3 sequence (DNA): TGTGCCATCAGGAGGGAGAGCTCCTACGAGCAGTACTTC. The chain employs TRBV10-3 and TRBJ2-7; tentatively, D is TRBD2 (5 bases). Trimming removed 6 bases at V and 0 bases at J, with 9 bases between. CDR3 length: 13 amino acids. Germline V gene lookup returns CDR1 ENHRY and CDR2 SYGVKD.